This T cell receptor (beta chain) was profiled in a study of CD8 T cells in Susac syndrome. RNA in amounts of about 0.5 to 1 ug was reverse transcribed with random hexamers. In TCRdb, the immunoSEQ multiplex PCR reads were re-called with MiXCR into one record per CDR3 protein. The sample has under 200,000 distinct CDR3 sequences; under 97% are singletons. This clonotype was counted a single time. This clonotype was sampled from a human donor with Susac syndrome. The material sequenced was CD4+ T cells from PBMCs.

Here the CDR3 DNA reads TGTGCCATCAGTGGTTTATATGGCTACACCTTC. Its translation: CAISGLYGYTF. The chain combines TRBV10-3 with TRBJ1-2; D unresolved. The CDR3 has 11 amino acids. Germline V lookup: CDR1 ENHRY, CDR2 SYGVKD. Trimming removed 4 bases at V and 5 bases at J, with 5 bases between.